Listed below are T cell receptor beta chains from one sample, sequenced in a study of T cell responses to AZD1222 COVID-19 vaccine. TCRdb's copy holds only in-frame clones and misses some; the assay was immunoSEQ multiplex PCR. The data show about 130,000 clones, approximately 85% seen once. The sample here was peripheral blood, taken on day 0 of AZD1222 vaccination. The receptors were sampled from an adult in good health. Each CDR3 is given without its conserved first and last residue. Expanded clones are given a class, and other clones once, few, many or no size at all.

>.|TRBV24-1|TRBJ1-2
ATAGQGGYGYT
>.|TRBV4-1|TRBJ1-6
ASSQGGLRNSPLH
>.|TRBV20-1|TRBJ1-3
SAFLGNTIY
>.|TRBV29-1|TRBJ1-2
SVSGWGGYGYT
>.|TRBV19|TRBJ1-2
ASSMARGRVANYGYT
>.|TRBV7-9|TRBJ1-2
ASSPLLTGVPYGYT
>.|TRBV19|TRBJ1-5
ASSIGGGPNQPQH
>.|TRBV6-4|TRBJ1-6
ASSDRVDNSPLH
>.|TRBV7-7|TRBJ2-2
ASSLADRGTGELF
>few|TRBV28|TRBJ1-3
ASSSTGTGNTIY
>.|TRBV28|TRBJ1-5
ASSLIGQPQH
>.|TRBV20-1|TRBJ1-1
SASDLPTTEAF
>.|TRBV2|TRBJ1-1
ASKVQPNTEAF
>.|TRBV5-6|TRBJ1-2
ASSLVSGGDYGYT
>.|TRBV10-2|TRBJ1-2
ASSDSTGSDGYT